The 17 T cell receptor beta chains reported below all come from one sample, sequenced in a study of shared clonotypes between healthy human individuals (dated by TCRdb to about 2020). Preparation of the library involved the immunoSEQ multiplex PCR assay. Sourced from immuneACCESS, this table was stored by TCRdb with only in-frame sequences that have V and J called. A share of the clones is absent; for the studies checked, an unresolved V gene accounts for under half, and the remainder has no known explanation. The sample table shows around 480,000 clones, and around 79% are seen once. The ten most abundant clones make up under 15% of the sample. Sequenced: PBMCs. These TCRs come from a woman between 40 and 50 years old in good health. Some clones in this sample may be carry-over from other donors' samples.

Regarding this clone: An end of the junction does not agree with germline; a read error may underlie this. This chain uses TRBV27 with TRBJ2-7; 12 bases line up with TRBD2. Germline V lookup: CDR1 MNHEY, CDR2 SMNVEV (reference sequence). The CDR3 consists of 14 residues. DNA for the CDR3: TGCGCCAGCAGTTCCGGGACTAGCGGGTACGAGCAGTACTTC. This gives the protein CASSSGTSGYEQYF.

V is TRBV9 and J is TRBJ2-7; 12 nucleotides line up with TRBD2. Trimming took 0 bases from V and 10 from J; bases not matched to a gene: 5. The CDR3 contains 14 residues. CDR1 and CDR2 from the germline V gene are SGDLS and YYNGEE. The CDR3 region is CASSVVGLAGPQYF. Here the CDR3 DNA reads TGTGCCAGCAGCGTAGTAGGACTAGCGGGGCCCCAGTACTTC. Looking up the rest from reference TRBV9 and TRBJ2-7 gives the full variable domain: DSGVTQTPKHLITATGQRVTLRCSPRSGDLSVYWYQQSLDQGLQFLIQYYNGEERAKGNILERFSAQQFPDLHSELNLSSLELGDSALYFCASSVVGLAGPQYFGPGTRLTVT.

This clone was seen a handful of times. The rearrangement uses TRBV5-1 and TRBJ2-1, with D hard to call. Trimming shortened V by 0 bases and J by 5 bases, and 6 bases separated the two germline ends. CDR1 is SGHRS, CDR2 YFSETQ, per germline. This CDR3 has 13 amino acids. This chain's CDR3 is CASSLALNNEQFF. CDR3 sequence (DNA): TGCGCCAGCAGCTTGGCACTTAACAATGAGCAGTTCTTC.

The rearrangement joins TRBV2 to TRBJ2-5; 7 bases line up with TRBD1. V was pared by 3 bases and J by 4 bases, with 8 bases of the junction left unmatched. The V gene's germline CDR1 is SNHLY and CDR2 FYNNEI. This CDR3 has 15 amino acids. This chain's CDR3 is CASSERGQVLETQYF. For the CDR3, the DNA is TGTGCCAGCAGTGAGAGGGGGCAGGTACTAGAGACCCAGTACTTC.

CDR3 DNA: TGTGCCAGCATAAGGACAGGACGTACGCAGTATTTT. Translating it yields CASIRTGRTQYF. The rearrangement joins TRBV2 to TRBJ2-3, with 7 bases aligning to TRBD1. The CDR3 contains 12 residues. Per the germline V gene, CDR1 is SNHLY and CDR2 is FYNNEI. After removal of 7 bases from V and 8 bases from J, the junction contained 6 bases not matched to a gene.

The chain carries TRBV5-1 and TRBJ2-3, with TRBD1 as a possible D gene (6 bases). Between the trimmed V and J ends, which lost 0 bases and 0 bases, there was a span of 11 bases. This CDR3 contains 16 residues. The germline V gene encodes CDR1 SGHRS and CDR2 YFSETQ. This chain's CDR3 is CASSLGQGGSTDTQYF. CDR3 coding DNA: TGCGCCAGCAGCTTGGGACAAGGGGGTAGCACAGATACGCAGTATTTT.

J is TRBJ1-1 and V is TRBV29-1; no reliable D call. This CDR3 spans 14 amino acids. In germline, CDR1 is SQVTM, CDR2 ANQGSEA. The germline V and J ends were trimmed by 1 base and 0 bases, with 9 bases remaining between them. CDR3 DNA: TGCAGCGTTGAAGCGGGTAGGATGAACACTGAAGCTTTCTTT. It codes for CSVEAGRMNTEAFF.

The chain recombines TRBV6-6 with TRBJ1-1, with 7 nucleotides matching TRBD1. This CDR3 comprises 14 residues. J lost 5 bases, V lost 6 bases, and 9 bases had no gene match. CDR1 MNHNY and CDR2 SVGAGI come from the germline V gene (reference sequence). CDR3 sequence (DNA): TGTGCCAGCAGCGACAGGGCCCTTGCTACTGAAGCTTTCTTT. Protein sequence: CASSDRALATEAFF.

V gene TRBV16 combines with J gene TRBJ1-5; no clear D. Germline lookup yields CDR1 KGHSY and CDR2 FQNENV. CDR3 length: 14 residues. The V and J ends lost 2 bases and 1 base respectively, with 6 bases between them. CDR3: CASSQQESNQPQHF. The CDR3 nucleotides are TGTGCCAGCAGCCAACAGGAGAGCAATCAGCCCCAGCATTTT.

Comment on this clone: Other nucleotide sequences from this sample produce the same CDR3. The chain has TRBV9 and TRBJ1-3; D unresolved. The CDR3 runs 16 residues. V was cut by 0 bases and J by 0 bases, with 10 bases left in between. From germline, CDR1 is SGDLS and CDR2 YYNGEE. This chain's CDR3 is CASSVVPGSSGNTIYF. DNA for the CDR3: TGTGCCAGCAGCGTAGTTCCCGGGAGCTCTGGAAACACCATATATTTT.

The chain employs TRBV28 and TRBJ2-2; D might be TRBD2 (5 bases). Germline CDR1 is MDHEN and CDR2 is SYDVKM. V lost 7 bases, J lost 5 bases, and 14 bases lay in between. The CDR3 has 14 amino acids. The DNA for the CDR3 is TGTGCCAGCAAAGGGAGAACAGAGACCGGGGAGCTGTTTTTT. It translates to CASKGRTETGELFF.

This clone was counted a few times. This chain joins TRBV5-1 and TRBJ2-1; D possibly uses TRBD1 or TRBD2 (6 bases each). This CDR3 comprises 14 residues. CDR1 SGHRS and CDR2 YFSETQ come from the germline V gene. Deletions cut 4 bases from V and 8 bases from J, with 16 bases between. The CDR3 loop is CASSHSRGGDEQFF. The CDR3 bases are TGCGCCAGCAGCCACTCCAGGGGCGGGGATGAGCAGTTCTTC.

The chain carries TRBV2 and TRBJ2-1; 8 bases agree with TRBD2. With V trimmed by 6 bases and J by 0 bases, 4 bases remained unmatched. The CDR3 has 15 amino acids. Germline V gene data show CDR1 as SNHLY and CDR2 as FYNNEI. The CDR3 loop is CASRAGTSSYNEQFF. The CDR3 DNA follows: TGTGCCAGCAGGGCCGGGACTAGCTCCTACAATGAGCAGTTCTTC.

The chain has TRBV5-4 and TRBJ1-5; no definite D call. V was clipped by 0 bases and J by 0 bases, with 7 bases between them. This CDR3 comprises 15 residues. Germline V gene lookup returns CDR1 SGHNT and CDR2 YYREEE (reference sequence). Here the CDR3 DNA reads TGTGCCAGCAGCTTGGATGGGAATAGCAATCAGCCCCAGCATTTT. Its protein product is CASSLDGNSNQPQHF.

V gene TRBV6-1 combines with J gene TRBJ2-2; 8 bases match TRBD2. The CDR3 totals 15 residues. Per the germline V gene, CDR1 is MNHNS and CDR2 is SASEGT. V shed 8 bases and J 3 bases; nucleotides not matched to a gene: 8. The CDR3: CASRGGLVDTGELFF. CDR3 in DNA: TGTGCCAGCCGGGGGGGACTAGTCGACACCGGGGAGCTGTTTTTT.

The chain is built from TRBV28 and TRBJ1-1; D is perhaps TRBD1 (6 bases). This CDR3 has 12 residues. V was cut by 2 bases and J by 11 bases, with 12 bases left in between. The germline V gene has CDR1 MDHEN and CDR2 SYDVKM. Here the CDR3 DNA reads TGTGCCAGCAGTTTACTCGGGGGCGCCGCTTTCTTT. This encodes CASSLLGGAAFF.

This chain connects TRBV4-2 to TRBJ1-5; TRBD1 is a possible D gene (6 bases). This CDR3 is 15 amino acids long. Germline lookup yields CDR1 LGHNA and CDR2 YNFKEQ. V dropped 0 bases and J dropped 4 bases, with 10 bases sitting between them. CDR3 nucleotides: TGTGCCAGCAGCCAAGATAAGCAGGGGAATCAGCCCCAGCATTTT. The encoded protein is CASSQDKQGNQPQHF.